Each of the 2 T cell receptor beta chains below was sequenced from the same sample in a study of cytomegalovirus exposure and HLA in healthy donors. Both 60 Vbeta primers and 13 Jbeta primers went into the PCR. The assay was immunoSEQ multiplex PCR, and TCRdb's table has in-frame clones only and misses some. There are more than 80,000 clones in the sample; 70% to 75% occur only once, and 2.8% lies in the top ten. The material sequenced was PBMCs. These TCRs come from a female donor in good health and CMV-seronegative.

CDR3 in DNA: TGTGCCAGCAGTTACGGACAGAGCTCCTACGAGCAGTACTTC. It encodes CASSYGQSSYEQYF. The rearrangement joins TRBV6-6 to TRBJ2-7; tentatively, D is TRBD1 (6 bases). The V end lost 2 bases, the J end lost 0 bases, and 8 bases lay between the germline ends. The CDR3 is 14 amino acids. In germline, CDR1 is MNHNY, CDR2 SVGAGI (reference sequence).

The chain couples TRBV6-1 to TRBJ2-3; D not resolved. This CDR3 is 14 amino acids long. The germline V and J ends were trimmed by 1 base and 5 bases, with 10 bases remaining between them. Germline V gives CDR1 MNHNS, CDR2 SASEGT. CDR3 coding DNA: TGTGCCAGCAGTGAAGTACAGCACCTAGATACGCAGTATTTT. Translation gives CASSEVQHLDTQYF.